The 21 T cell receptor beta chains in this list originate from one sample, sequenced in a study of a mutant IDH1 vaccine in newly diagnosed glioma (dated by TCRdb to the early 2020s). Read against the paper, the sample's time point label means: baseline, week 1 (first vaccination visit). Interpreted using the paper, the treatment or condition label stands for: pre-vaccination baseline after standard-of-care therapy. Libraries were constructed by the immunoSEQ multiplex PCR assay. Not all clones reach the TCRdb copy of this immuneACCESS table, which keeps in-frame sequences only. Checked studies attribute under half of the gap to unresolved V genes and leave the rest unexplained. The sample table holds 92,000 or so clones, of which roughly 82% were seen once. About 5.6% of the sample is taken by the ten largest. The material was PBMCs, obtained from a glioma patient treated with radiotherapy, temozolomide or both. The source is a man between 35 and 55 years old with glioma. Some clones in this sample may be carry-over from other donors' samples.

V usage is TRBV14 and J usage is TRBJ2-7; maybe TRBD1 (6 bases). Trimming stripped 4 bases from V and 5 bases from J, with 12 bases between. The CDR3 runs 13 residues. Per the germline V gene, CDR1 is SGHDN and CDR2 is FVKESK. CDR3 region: CASSPQTGNEQYF. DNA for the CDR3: TGTGCCAGCAGCCCCCAAACAGGGAACGAGCAGTACTTC.

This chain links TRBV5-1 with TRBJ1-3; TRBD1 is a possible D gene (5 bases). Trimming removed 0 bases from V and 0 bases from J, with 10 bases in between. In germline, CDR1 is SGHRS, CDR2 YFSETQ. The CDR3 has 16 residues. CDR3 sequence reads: CASSLGGQRSGNTIYF. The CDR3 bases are TGCGCCAGCAGCTTGGGAGGACAACGCTCTGGAAACACCATATATTTT.

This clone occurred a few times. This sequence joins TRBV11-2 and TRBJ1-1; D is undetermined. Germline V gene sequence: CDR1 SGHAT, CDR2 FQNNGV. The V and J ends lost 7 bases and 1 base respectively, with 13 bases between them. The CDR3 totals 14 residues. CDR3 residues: CASISARSNTEAFF. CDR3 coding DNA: TGTGCCAGCATCTCGGCCCGGTCGAACACTGAAGCTTTCTTT. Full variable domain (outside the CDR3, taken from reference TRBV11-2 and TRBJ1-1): EAGVAQSPRYKIIEKRQSVAFWCNPISGHATLYWYQQILGQGPKLLIQFQNNGVVDDSQLPKDRFSAERLKGVDSTLKIQPAKLEDSAVYLCASISARSNTEAFFGQGTRLTVV.

CDR3 sequence (DNA): TGCGCCAGCAGCCAAGATAAGGTCTCCTACGAGCAGTACTTC. It codes for CASSQDKVSYEQYF. This chain links TRBV4-1 with TRBJ2-7; D is undetermined. This CDR3 contains 14 residues. Germline V gives CDR1 MGHRA, CDR2 YSYEKL. V was shortened by 0 bases and J by 0 bases, with 6 bases between the two germline ends.

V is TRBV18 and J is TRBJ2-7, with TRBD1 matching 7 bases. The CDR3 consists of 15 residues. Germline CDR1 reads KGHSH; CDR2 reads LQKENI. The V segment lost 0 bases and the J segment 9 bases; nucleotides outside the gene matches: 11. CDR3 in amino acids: CASSPPSDRNIGQYF. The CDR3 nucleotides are TGTGCCAGCTCACCACCGTCGGACAGGAATATAGGGCAGTACTTC.

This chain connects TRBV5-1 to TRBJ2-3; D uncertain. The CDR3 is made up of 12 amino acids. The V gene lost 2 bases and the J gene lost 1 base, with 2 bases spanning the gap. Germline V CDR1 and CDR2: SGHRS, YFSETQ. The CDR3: CASSFGTDTQYF. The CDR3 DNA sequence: TGCGCCAGCAGCTTCGGCACAGATACGCAGTATTTT. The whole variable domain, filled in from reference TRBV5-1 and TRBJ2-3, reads KAGVTQTPRYLIKTRGQQVTLSCSPISGHRSVSWYQQTPGQGLQFLFEYFSETQRNKGNFPGRFSGRQFSNSRSEMNVSTLELGDSALYLCASSFGTDTQYFGPGTRLTVL.

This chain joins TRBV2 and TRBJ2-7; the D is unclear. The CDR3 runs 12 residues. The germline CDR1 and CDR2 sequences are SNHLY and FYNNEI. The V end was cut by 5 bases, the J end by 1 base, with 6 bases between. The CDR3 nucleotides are TGTGCCAGCAGTCATAAATCCTACGAGCAGTACTTC. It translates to CASSHKSYEQYF.

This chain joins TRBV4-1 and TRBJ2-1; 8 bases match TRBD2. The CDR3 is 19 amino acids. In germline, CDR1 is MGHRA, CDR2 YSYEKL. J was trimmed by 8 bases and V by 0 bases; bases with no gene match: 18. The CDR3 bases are TGCGCCAGCAGCCAAGAAATGGCCTCGGTAGCGGGGAGCTTGGATGAGCAGTTCTTC. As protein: CASSQEMASVAGSLDEQFF.

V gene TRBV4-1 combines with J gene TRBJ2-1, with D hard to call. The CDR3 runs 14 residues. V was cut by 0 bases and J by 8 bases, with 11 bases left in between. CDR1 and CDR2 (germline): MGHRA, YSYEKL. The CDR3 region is CASSQDNERDEQFF. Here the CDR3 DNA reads TGCGCCAGCAGCCAAGATAACGAGCGCGATGAGCAGTTCTTC.

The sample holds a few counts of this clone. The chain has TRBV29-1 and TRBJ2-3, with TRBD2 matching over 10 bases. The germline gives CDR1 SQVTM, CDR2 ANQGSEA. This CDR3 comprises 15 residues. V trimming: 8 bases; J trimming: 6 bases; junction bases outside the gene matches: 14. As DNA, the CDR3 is TGCAGCTCCCGTGACCCTAGCGGGGGCCGGGATACGCAGTATTTT. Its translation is CSSRDPSGGRDTQYF.

The CDR3 nucleotides are TGTGCCAGCAGCACGGACAGCTCCTACGAGCAGTACTTC. It translates to CASSTDSSYEQYF. This chain joins TRBV11-3 and TRBJ2-7; D perhaps matches TRBD1 (6 bases). Germline loops: CDR1 SGHNT, CDR2 YENEEA. V lost 5 bases, J lost 0 bases, and 8 bases lay in between. The CDR3 runs 13 residues.

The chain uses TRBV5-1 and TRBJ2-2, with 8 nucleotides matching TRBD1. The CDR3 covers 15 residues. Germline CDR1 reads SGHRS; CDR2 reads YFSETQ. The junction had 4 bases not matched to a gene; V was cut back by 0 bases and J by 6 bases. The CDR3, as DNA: TGCGCCAGCAGCTTGGCGGACAGGGAAGCCGGGGAGCTGTTTTTT. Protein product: CASSLADREAGELFF.

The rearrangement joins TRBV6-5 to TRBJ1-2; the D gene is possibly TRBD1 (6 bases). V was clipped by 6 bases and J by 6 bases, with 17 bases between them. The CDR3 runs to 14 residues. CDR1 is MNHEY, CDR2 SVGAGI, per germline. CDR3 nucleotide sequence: TGTGCCAGCAGCAGTGAGGGGGGTTCGGATGGCTACACCTTC. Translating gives CASSSEGGSDGYTF.

CDR3 in amino acids: CASSRGRGGGNEQFF. As DNA, the CDR3 is TGTGCCAGCAGCCGAGGGCGCGGGGGAGGAAATGAGCAGTTCTTC. V usage is TRBV14 and J usage is TRBJ2-1, with 7 nucleotides matching TRBD2. Germline CDR1 SGHDN, CDR2 FVKESK. The trim removed 4 bases at V and 7 bases at J, leaving 10 bases unmatched. There are 15 residues in the CDR3.

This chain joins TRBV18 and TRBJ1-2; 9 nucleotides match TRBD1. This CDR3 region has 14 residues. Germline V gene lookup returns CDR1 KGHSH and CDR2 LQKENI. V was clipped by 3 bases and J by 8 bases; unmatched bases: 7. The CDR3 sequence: CASSPVGQGQGYTF. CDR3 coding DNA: TGTGCCAGCTCACCGGTCGGACAGGGGCAAGGCTACACCTTC.

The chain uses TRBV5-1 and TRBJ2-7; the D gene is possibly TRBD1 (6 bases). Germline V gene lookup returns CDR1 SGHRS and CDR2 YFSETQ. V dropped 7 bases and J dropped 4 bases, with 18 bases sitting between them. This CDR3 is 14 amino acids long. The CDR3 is CASSARGDSYEQYF. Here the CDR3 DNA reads TGCGCCAGCTCGGCCAGGGGAGACTCGTACGAGCAGTACTTC.

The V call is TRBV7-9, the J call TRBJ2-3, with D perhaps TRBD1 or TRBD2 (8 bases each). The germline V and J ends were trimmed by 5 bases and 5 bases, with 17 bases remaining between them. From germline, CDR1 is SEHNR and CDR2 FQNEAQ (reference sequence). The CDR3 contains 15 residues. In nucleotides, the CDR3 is TGTGCCAGCAGCCCGACAGGGGCGGGGGGAGATACGCAGTATTTT. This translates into CASSPTGAGGDTQYF.

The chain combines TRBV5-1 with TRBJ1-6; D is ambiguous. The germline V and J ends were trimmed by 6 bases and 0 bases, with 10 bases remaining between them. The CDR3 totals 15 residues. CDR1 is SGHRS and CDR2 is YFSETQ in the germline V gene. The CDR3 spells CASTYASSYNSPLHF. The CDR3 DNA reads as TGCGCCAGCACTTATGCAAGCTCCTATAATTCACCCCTCCACTTT.

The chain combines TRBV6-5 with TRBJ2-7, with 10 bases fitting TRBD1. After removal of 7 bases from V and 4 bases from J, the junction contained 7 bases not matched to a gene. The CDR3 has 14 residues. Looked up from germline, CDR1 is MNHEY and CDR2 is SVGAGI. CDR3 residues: CASTPDRGVYEQYF. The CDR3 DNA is TGTGCCAGCACTCCGGACAGGGGGGTATACGAGCAGTACTTC.

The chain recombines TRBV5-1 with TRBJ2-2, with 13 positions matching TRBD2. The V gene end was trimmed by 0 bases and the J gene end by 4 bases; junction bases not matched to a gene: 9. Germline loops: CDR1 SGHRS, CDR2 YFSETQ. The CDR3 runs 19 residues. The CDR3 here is CASSLAPGLAGTGTGELFF. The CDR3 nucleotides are TGCGCCAGCAGCTTGGCCCCGGGACTAGCGGGGACTGGCACCGGGGAGCTGTTTTTT.

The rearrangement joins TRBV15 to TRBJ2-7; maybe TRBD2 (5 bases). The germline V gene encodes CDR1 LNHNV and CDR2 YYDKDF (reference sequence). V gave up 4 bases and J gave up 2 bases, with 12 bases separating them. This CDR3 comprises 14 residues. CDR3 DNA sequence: TGTGCCACCAGCACTAGGACTCTTCCCTACGAGCAGTACTTC. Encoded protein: CATSTRTLPYEQYF. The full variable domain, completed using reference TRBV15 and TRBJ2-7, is DAMVIQNPRYQVTQFGKPVTLSCSQTLNHNVMYWYQQKSSQAPKLLFHYYDKDFNNEADTPDNFQSRRPNTSFCFLDIRSPGLGDTAMYLCATSTRTLPYEQYFGPGTRLTVT.